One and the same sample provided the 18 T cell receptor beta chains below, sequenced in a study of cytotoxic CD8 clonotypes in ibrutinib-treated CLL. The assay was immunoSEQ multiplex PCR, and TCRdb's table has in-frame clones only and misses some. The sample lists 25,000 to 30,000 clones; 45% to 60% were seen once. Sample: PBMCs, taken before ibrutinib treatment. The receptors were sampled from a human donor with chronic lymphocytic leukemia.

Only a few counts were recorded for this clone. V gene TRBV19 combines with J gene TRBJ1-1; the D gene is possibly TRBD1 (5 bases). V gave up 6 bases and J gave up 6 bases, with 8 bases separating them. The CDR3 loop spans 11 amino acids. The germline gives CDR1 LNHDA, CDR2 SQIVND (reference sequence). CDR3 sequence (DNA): TGTGCCAGTAGGGGACGGGCTGAAGCTTTCTTT. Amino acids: CASRGRAEAFF.

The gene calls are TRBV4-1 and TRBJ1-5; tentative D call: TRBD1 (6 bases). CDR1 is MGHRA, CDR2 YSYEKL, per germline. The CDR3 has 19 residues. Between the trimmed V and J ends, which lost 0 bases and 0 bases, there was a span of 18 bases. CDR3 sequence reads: CASSQDVSGTYASNQPQHF. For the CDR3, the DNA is TGCGCCAGCAGCCAAGATGTCTCCGGGACATATGCTAGCAATCAGCCCCAGCATTTT.

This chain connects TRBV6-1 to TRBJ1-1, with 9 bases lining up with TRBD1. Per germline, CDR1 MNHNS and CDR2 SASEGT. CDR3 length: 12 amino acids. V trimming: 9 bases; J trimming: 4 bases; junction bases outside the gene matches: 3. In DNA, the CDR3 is TGTGCCAGTCGGGACAGGGTCACTGAAGCTTTCTTT. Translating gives CASRDRVTEAFF.

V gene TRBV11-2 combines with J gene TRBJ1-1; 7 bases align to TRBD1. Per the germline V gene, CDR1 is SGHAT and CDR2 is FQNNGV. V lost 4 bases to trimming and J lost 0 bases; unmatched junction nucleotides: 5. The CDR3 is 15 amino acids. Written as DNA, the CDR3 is TGTGCCAGCAGCTCGACCGGGACAGTGAACACTGAAGCTTTCTTT. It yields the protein CASSSTGTVNTEAFF.

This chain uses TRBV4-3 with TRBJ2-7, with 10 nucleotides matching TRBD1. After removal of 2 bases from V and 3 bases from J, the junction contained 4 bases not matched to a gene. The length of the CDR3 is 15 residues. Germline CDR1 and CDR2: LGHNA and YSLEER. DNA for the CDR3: TGCGCCAGCAGCCAACGGGACAGGGGAGACTACGAGCAGTACTTC. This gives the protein CASSQRDRGDYEQYF.

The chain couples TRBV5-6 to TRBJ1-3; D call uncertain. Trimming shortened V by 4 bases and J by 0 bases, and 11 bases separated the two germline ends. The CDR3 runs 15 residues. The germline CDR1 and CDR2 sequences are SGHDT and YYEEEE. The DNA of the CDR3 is TGTGCCAGCAGCGATGGGTCAGCCTCTGGAAACACCATATATTTT. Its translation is CASSDGSASGNTIYF.

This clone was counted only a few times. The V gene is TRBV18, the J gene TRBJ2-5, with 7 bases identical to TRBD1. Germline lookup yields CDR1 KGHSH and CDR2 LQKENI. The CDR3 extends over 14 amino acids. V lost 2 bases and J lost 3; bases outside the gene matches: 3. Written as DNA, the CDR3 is TGTGCCAGCTCACCAATAACAGGGGAAGAGACCCAGTACTTC. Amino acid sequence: CASSPITGEETQYF.

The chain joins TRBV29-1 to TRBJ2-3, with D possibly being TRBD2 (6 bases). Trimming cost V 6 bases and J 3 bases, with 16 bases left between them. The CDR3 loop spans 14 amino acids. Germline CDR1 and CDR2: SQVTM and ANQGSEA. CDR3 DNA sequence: TGCAGCGTGCTACGGGGGATGGGGACAGATACGCAGTATTTT. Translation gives CSVLRGMGTDTQYF.

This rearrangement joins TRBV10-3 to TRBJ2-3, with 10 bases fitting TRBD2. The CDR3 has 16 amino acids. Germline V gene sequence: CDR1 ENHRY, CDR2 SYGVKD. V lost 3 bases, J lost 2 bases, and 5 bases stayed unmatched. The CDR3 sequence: CAISDLTSGNTDTQYF. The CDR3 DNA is TGTGCCATCAGTGACCTCACTAGCGGGAACACAGATACGCAGTATTTT.

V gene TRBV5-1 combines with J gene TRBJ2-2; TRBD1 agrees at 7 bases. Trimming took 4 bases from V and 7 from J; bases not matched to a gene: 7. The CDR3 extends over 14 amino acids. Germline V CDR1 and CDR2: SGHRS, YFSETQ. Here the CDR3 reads CASSPLTGDGELFF. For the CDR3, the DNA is TGCGCCAGCAGCCCCCTAACAGGGGACGGGGAGCTGTTTTTT.

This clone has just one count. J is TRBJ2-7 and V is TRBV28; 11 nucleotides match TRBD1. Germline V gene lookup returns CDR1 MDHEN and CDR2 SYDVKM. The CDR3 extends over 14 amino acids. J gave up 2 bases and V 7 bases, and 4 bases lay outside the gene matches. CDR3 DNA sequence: TGTGCCAGCATGCCGGGACAGGGGGCCTACGAGCAGTACTTC. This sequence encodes CASMPGQGAYEQYF.

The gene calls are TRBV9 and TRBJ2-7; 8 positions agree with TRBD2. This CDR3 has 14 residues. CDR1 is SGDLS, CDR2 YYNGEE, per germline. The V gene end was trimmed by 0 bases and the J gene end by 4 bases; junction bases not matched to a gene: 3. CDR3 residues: CASSVAGTRYEQYF. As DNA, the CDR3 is TGTGCCAGCAGCGTAGCCGGGACTAGATACGAGCAGTACTTC.

The CDR3 bases are TGTGCCATCAGTGAGGGCTCGTCGGAGGAGACCCAGTACTTC. Translating it yields CAISEGSSEETQYF. The chain joins TRBV10-3 to TRBJ2-5; D is unresolved. Germline V gene lookup returns CDR1 ENHRY and CDR2 SYGVKD. CDR3 length equals 14 residues. Trimming took 2 bases from V and 5 from J, leaving 12 bases between them.

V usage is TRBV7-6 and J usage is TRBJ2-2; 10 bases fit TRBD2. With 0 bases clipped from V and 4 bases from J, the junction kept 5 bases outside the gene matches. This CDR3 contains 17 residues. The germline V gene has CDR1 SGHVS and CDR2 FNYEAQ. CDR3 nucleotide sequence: TGTGCCAGCAGCTTAGCCCCGAGCGGGGGGGTCACCGGGGAGCTGTTTTTT. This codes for CASSLAPSGGVTGELFF. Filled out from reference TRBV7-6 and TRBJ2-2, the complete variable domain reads GAGVSQSPRYKVTKRGQDVALRCDPISGHVSLYWYRQALGQGPEFLTYFNYEAQQDKSGLPNDRFSAERPEGSISTLTIQRTEQRDSAMYRCASSLAPSGGVTGELFFGEGSRLTVL.

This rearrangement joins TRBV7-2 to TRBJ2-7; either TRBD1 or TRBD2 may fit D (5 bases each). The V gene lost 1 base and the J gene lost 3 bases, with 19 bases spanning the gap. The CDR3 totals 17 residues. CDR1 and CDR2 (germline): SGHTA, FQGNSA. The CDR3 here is CASSLGNSGRLIYEQYF. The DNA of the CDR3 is TGTGCCAGCAGCTTAGGCAATTCGGGACGGCTGATCTACGAGCAGTACTTC.

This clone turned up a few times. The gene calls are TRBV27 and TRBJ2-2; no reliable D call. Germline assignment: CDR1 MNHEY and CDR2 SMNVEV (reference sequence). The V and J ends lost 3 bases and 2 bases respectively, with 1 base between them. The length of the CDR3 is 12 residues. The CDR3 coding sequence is TGTGCCAGCAGTTTTAACACCGGGGAGCTGTTTTTT. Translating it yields CASSFNTGELFF.

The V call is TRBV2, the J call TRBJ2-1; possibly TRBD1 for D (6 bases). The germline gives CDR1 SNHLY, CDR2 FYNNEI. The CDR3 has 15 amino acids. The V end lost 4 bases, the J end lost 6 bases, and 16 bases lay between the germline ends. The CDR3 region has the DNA TGTGCCAGCAGTGGAGAGGGGGTCGGAGGCAATGAGCAGTTCTTC. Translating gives CASSGEGVGGNEQFF.

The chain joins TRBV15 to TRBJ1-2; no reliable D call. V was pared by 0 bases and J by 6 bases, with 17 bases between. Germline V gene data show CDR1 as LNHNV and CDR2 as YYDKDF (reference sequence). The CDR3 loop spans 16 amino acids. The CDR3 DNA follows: TGTGCCACCAGCAGAGATCTTGGGGTGATAATCCATGGCTACACCTTC. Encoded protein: CATSRDLGVIIHGYTF.